Listed below are T cell receptor beta chains from one sample, sequenced in a study of T cells in Graves' hyperthyroidism and ophthalmopathy. TCRdb reanalysed the multiplex PCR reads using MiXCR and keeps one entry per CDR3 protein. The sample lists around 490,000 distinct CDR3 sequences; approximately 20% were seen once. Sequenced material: blood. These receptors all stem from a man between 35 and 55 years old with Graves' ophthalmopathy. Each CDR3 is given with its conserved first and last residue.

>TRBV20-1|TRBJ2-5
CSPTDSRGVETQYF
>TRBV7-9|TRBJ2-5
CASSFGAGPQETQYF
>TRBV28|TRBJ1-2
CASSSDRGHGYTF
>TRBV20-1|TRBJ2-5
CSAPLAKGIETQYF
>TRBV5-1|TRBJ2-1
CASSLGPGGHNEQFF
>TRBV10-3|TRBJ1-1
CATRETEAFF
>TRBV5-6|TRBJ2-5
CASSRGSGRAPYF
>TRBV2|TRBJ1-6
CASSSRPGGSPLHF
>TRBV6-1|TRBJ1-5
CASSDAGINQPQHF
>TRBV12-3/TRBV12-4|TRBJ2-5
CASATGRETQYF
>TRBV12-3/TRBV12-4|TRBJ1-5
CASSLNLRIQPQHF
>TRBV4-1|TRBJ2-2
CASSQDRGRGTGELFF
>TRBV5-1|TRBJ2-1
CASSLSLAGGYNEQFF
>TRBV11-2|TRBJ2-5
CASGYPPTGTSGGARETQYF
>TRBV30|TRBJ1-4
CARSVPHNPSQLFF
>TRBV27|TRBJ2-7
CASSWGLPMGEQYF
>TRBV19|TRBJ2-7
CASSIAPAGGIYEQYF
>TRBV2|TRBJ2-2
CASKALVNTGELFF
>TRBV2|TRBJ2-3
CASSEGGTGRTSTDTQYF